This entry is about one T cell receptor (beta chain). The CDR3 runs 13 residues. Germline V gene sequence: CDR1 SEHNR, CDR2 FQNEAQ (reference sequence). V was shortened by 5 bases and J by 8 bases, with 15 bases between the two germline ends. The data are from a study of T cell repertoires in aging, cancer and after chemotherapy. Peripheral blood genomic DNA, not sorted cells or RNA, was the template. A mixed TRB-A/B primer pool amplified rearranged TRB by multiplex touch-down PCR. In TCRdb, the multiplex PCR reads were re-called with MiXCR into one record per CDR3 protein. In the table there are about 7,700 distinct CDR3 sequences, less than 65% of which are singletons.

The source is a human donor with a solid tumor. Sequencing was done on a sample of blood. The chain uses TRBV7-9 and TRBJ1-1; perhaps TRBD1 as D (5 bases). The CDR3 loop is CASSTQPGTEAFF. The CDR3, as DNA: TGTGCCAGCAGCACACAGCCCGGGACCGAAGCTTTCTTT.